This TCR beta chain was recovered during a study of shared clonotypes between healthy human individuals. Naive CD8 populations comprised CD45RO-negative cells positively selected for CCR7, excluding terminally differentiated effector memory CD45RA+ cells. V gave up 5 bases and J gave up 8 bases, with 22 bases separating them. CDR3 length equals 16 residues. Germline values: CDR1 SGHTA, CDR2 FQGTGA. Remarks on this clone: Its antigen is currently unknown.

The study's findings and limits: Generally, naive subsets (rather than memory subsets) showed larger estimated richness. For naive CD4 cells, roughly 4.8% of clonotypes were shared across a handful of donors.

Across several immunoSEQ plates, the genomic DNA of each subset was split evenly. Using immunoSEQ multiplex PCR, the repertoire was profiled, and TCRdb retains in-frame clones only, with some absent. This sample yields roughly 2.1 million clones, of which 90% to 95% are seen a single time; around 1.7% belongs to the top ten. The sequence was collected from a man between 18 and 29 years old in good health. Some clones in this sample may be carry-over from other donors' samples. Sample: naive CD8+ T cells from PBMCs. V usage is TRBV7-3 and J usage is TRBJ2-1; D may be TRBD2 (6 bases). The DNA of the CDR3 is TGTGCCAGCAGCCCCCAAGGGGCGGGGCCTTCCCATGAGCAGTTCTTC. Its translation: CASSPQGAGPSHEQFF.